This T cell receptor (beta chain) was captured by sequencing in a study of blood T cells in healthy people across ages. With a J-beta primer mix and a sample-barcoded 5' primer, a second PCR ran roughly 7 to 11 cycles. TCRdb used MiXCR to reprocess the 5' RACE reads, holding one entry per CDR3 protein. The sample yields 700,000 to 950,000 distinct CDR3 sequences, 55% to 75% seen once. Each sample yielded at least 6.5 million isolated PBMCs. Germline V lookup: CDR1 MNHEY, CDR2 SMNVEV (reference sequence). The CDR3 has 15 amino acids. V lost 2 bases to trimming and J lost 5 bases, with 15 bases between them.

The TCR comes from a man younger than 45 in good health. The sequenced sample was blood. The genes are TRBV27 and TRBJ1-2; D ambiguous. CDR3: CASSLTGQSFYGYTF. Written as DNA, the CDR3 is TGTGCCAGCAGTTTAACGGGCCAGTCTTTTTATGGCTACACCTTC.